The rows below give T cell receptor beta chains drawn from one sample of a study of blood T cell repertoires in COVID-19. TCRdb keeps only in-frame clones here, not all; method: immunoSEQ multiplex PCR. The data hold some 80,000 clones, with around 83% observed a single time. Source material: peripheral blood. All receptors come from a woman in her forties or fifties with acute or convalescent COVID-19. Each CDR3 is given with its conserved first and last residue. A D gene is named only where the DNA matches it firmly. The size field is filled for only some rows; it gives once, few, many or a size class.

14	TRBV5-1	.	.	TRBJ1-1	TGCGCCAGCAGCACGCAAAGCCTGAACACTGAAGCTTTCTTT	CASSTQSLNTEAFF
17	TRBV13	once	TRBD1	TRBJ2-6	TGTGCCAGCAGCTTAAGGACAGGGGGCACTGGGGCCAACGTCCTGACTTTC	CASSLRTGGTGANVLTF
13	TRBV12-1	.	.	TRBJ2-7	TGTGCCAGCAGCTTTTTTAGTGTGAACGAGCAGTACTTC	CASSFFSVNEQYF
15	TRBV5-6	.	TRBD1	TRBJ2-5	TGTGCCAGCAGCTTGCGACAGGGGGGCTTGGAGACCCAGTACTTC	CASSLRQGGLETQYF
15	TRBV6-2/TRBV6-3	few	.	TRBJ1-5	TGTGCCAGCAGTTCCCGGGAAATATCCAATCAGCCCCAGCATTTT	CASSSREISNQPQHF
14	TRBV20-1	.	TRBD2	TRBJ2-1	TGCAGTGCTAGTACGCGGGAGGGCCTTGGTGAGCAGTTCTTC	CSASTREGLGEQFF
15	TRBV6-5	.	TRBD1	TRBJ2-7	TGTGCCAGCAGTTCGCCCGACAGGGGGCGGTACGAGCAGTACTTC	CASSSPDRGRYEQYF
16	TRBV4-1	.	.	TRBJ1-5	TGCGCCAGCAGCCCCGATGGGGCCCCTTCCAATCAGCCCCAGCATTTT	CASSPDGAPSNQPQHF
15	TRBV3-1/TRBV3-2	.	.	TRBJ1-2	TGTGCCAGCAGCCACGTCCTGGGAGGATCAGACGGCTACACCTTC	CASSHVLGGSDGYTF
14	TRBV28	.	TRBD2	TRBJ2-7	TGTGCCAGCAGCAAGCGGGGGAGGGCCTACGAGCAGTACTTC	CASSKRGRAYEQYF
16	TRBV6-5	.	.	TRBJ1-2	TGTGCCAGCAGTTACACCCCTTCTAAGATCAACTATGGCTACACCTTC	CASSYTPSKINYGYTF
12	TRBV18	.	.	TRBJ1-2	TGTGCCAGCTCCGGCTTAGGGGTTGGCTACACCTTC	CASSGLGVGYTF
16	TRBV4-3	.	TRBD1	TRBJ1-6	TGCGCCAGCAGCCAAGAGGCGGGACAGGGTCACTCACCCCTCCACTTT	CASSQEAGQGHSPLHF
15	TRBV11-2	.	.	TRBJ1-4	TGTGCCAGCAGCTTAAGCCGAGTACCTAATGAAAAACTGTTTTTT	CASSLSRVPNEKLFF
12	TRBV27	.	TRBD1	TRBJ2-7	TGTGCCAGCAGTGGACAGGGGGCCGAGCAGTACTTC	CASSGQGAEQYF
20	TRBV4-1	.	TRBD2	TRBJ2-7	TGCGCCAGCAGCCAAGACCCCGGGTCTAGCGGGGGCAGGAGCTCCTACGAGCAGTACTTC	CASSQDPGSSGGRSSYEQYF
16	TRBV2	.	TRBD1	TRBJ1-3	TGTGCCAGCAGTCTACAGGGACAGCTCTCTGGAAACACCATATATTTT	CASSLQGQLSGNTIYF
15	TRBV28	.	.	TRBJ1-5	TGTGCCAGCAGTACTCCGACAGGAACTAATCAGCCCCAGCATTTT	CASSTPTGTNQPQHF
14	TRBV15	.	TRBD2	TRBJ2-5	TGTGCCACCTCGCGGACGGGGGGGAAAGAGACCCAGTACTTC	CATSRTGGKETQYF
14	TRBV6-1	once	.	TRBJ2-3	TGTGCCAGCAGTGGACAGTCGGGGGCAGATACGCAGTATTTT	CASSGQSGADTQYF
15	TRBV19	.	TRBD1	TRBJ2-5	TGTGCCAGTAGTATAGATAGATCAGGGGGAGAGACCCAGTACTTC	CASSIDRSGGETQYF
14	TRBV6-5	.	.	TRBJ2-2	TGTGCCAGCAGTCTGGAAACAGGATCCCATAAGCTGTTTTTT	CASSLETGSHKLFF
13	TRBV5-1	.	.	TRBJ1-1	TGCGCCAGCAGCTTGGAGGGGCTCACTGAAGCTTTCTTT	CASSLEGLTEAFF
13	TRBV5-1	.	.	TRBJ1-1	TGCGCCAGCAGCTCCCGTGCGGGCACTGAAGCTTTCTTT	CASSSRAGTEAFF
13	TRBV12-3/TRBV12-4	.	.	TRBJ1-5	TGTGCCAGCAGTTCCAGTGGCAATCAGCCCCAGCATTTT	CASSSSGNQPQHF
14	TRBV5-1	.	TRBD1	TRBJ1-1	TGCGCCAGCAGCCCACAGGGGGGAAACACTGAAGCTTTCTTT	CASSPQGGNTEAFF
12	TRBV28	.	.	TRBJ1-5	TGTGCCAGCAGTTCTGGGAGACAGCCCCAGCATTTT	CASSSGRQPQHF
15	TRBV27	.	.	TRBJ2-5	TGTGCCAGCAGCAGAGGGGGGGGCCCGAGCGAGACCCAGTACTTC	CASSRGGGPSETQYF
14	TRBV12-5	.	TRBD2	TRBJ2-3	TGTGCTAGTGGTTTGGTCGGGGGGATAGATACGCAGTATTTT	CASGLVGGIDTQYF
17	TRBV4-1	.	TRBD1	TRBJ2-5	TGCGCCAGCAGCCAAGGGAGGACAGGGGCTCCTCAAGAGACCCAGTACTTC	CASSQGRTGAPQETQYF
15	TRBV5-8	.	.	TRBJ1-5	TGTGCCAGCAGCTTGGAACAGGGTTGGGATCAGCCCCAGCATTTT	CASSLEQGWDQPQHF
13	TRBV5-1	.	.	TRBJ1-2	TGCGCCAGCAGCTTGGAGACAGACTATGGCTACACCTTC	CASSLETDYGYTF
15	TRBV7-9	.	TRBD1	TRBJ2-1	TGTGCCAGCAGCCAGGGGGGACAGGGCATCAATGAGCAGTTCTTC	CASSQGGQGINEQFF
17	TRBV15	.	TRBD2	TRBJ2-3	TGTGCCACCAGCAGAGTATCAGCGGGAGGGGGTGCAGATACGCAGTATTTT	CATSRVSAGGGADTQYF
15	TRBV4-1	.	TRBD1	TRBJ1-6	TGCGCCAGCAGCCCTTCCGGGACAGGGGATTCACCCCTCCACTTT	CASSPSGTGDSPLHF
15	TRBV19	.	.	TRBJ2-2	TGTGCCAGTAGTTCCACCTCCCTAGGCACCGGGGAGCTGTTTTTT	CASSSTSLGTGELFF
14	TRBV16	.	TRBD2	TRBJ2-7	TGTGCCAGCAGCCCCGGACTAGCCGGGAACGAGCAGTACTTC	CASSPGLAGNEQYF
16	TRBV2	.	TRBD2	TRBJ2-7	TGTGCCAGCAGTGTGGAAGCGGGGGGCACTACCTACGAGCAGTACTTC	CASSVEAGGTTYEQYF
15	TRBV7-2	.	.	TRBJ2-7	TGTGCCAGCAGCTTAGACGGGAGATTAGGCTACGAGCAGTACTTC	CASSLDGRLGYEQYF
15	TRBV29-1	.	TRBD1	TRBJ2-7	TGCAGCGTTGCCACACCTCAGGGGGAACGGTACGAGCAGTACTTC	CSVATPQGERYEQYF
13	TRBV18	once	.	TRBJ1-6	TGTGCCAGCTCACCAGGGGCGGATTCACCCCTCCACTTT	CASSPGADSPLHF
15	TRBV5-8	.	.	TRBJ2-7	TGTGCCAGCAGCTTGGGGTCCCGGGACACGACCGAGCAGTACTTC	CASSLGSRDTTEQYF
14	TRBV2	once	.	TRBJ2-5	TGTGCCACCTCAGATCCGACATACCAAGAGACCCAGTACTTC	CATSDPTYQETQYF
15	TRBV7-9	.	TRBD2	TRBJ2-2	TGTGCCAGCAGCTTACCAGCGGGAGGCGCCGGGGAGCTGTTTTTT	CASSLPAGGAGELFF
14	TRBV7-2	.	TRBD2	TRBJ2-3	TGTGCCAGCACGACACTAGCGGGGGCAAATACGCAGTATTTT	CASTTLAGANTQYF
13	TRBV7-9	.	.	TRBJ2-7	TGTGCCAGCAGCTACTCTGGGGCGCGGGAGCAGTACTTC	CASSYSGAREQYF
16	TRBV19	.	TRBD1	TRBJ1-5	TGTGCCAGTGACTCGATGGGGACAGGGGAGAATCAGCCCCAGCATTTT	CASDSMGTGENQPQHF
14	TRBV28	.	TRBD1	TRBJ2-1	TGTGCCAGCAGTTCAGGGGGCCACTACAATGAGCAGTTCTTC	CASSSGGHYNEQFF
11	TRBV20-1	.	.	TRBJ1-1	TGCAGTGCCCTGAGTCAACGCGCAGCTTTCTTT	CSALSQRAAFF
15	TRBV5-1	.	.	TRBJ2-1	TGCGCCAGCAGCTTCGTGGCGGCAGATACCAATGAGCAGTTCTTC	CASSFVAADTNEQFF
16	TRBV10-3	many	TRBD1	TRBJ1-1	TGTGCCATCAAGAGTAGAGTTGGACAGGAGAACACTGAAGCTTTCTTT	CAIKSRVGQENTEAFF
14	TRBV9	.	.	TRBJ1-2	TGTGCCAGCAGCAACATGCTGGGGGGTAAGGGCTACACCTTC	CASSNMLGGKGYTF
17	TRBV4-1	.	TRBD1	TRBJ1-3	TGCGCCAGCAGCCAAGAGGGCCAGGGGGCGAAAGGAAACACCATATATTTT	CASSQEGQGAKGNTIYF
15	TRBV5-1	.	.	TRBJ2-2	TGCGCCAGCAGAACCGGACAGAAGAACACCGGGGAGCTGTTTTTT	CASRTGQKNTGELFF
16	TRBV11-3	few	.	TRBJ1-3	TGTGCCAGCAGCTTAGGCGGCAGGGGCTCTGGAAACACCATATATTTT	CASSLGGRGSGNTIYF
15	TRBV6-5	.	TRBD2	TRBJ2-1	TGTGCCAGCACCCATAGCGGGGGGGCGGGGAGTGAGCAGTTCTTC	CASTHSGGAGSEQFF
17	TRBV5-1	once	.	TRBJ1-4	TGCGCCAGCAGCTTTGGGGGCGCCGGTGGAACTAATGAAAAACTGTTTTTT	CASSFGGAGGTNEKLFF
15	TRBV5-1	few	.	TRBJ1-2	TGCGCCAGCAGCTTGGGGACGGGGCGGAGGGGAGGCTACACCTTC	CASSLGTGRRGGYTF